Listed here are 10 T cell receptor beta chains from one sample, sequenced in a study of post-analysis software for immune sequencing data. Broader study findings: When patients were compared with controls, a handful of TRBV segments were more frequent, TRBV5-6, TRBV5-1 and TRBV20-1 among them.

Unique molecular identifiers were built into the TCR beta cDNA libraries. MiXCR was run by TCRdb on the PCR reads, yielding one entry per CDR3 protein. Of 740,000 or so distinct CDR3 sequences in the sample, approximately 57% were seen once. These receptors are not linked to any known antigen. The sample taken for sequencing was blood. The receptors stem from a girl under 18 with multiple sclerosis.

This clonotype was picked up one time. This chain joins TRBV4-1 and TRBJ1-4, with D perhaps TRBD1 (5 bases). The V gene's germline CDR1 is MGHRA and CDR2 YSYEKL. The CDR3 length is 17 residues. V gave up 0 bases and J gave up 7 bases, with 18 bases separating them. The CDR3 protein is CASSQERGRGAGEKLFF. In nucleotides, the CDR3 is TGCGCCAGCAGCCAAGAAAGAGGAAGGGGCGCCGGTGAAAAACTGTTTTTT.

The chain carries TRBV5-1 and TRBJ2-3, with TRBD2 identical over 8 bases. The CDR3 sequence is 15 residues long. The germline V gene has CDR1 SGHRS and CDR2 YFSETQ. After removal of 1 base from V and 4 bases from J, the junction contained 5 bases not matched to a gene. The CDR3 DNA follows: TGCGCCAGCAGCTTGCCGGGACTAGTATCAGATACGCAGTATTTT. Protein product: CASSLPGLVSDTQYF.

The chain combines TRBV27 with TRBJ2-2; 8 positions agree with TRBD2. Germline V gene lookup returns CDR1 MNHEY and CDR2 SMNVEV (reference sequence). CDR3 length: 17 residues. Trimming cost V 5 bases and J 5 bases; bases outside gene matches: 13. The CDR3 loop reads CASSPVRAGAGTGELFF. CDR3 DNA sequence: TGTGCCAGCAGTCCGGTCCGAGCGGGAGCGGGAACCGGGGAGCTGTTTTTT.

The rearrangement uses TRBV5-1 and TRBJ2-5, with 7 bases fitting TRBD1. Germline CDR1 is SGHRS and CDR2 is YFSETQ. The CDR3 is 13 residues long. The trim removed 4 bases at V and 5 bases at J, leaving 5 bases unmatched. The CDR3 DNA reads TGCGCCAGCAGCCTCCTGACAGGGGAGACCCAGTACTTC. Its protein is CASSLLTGETQYF.

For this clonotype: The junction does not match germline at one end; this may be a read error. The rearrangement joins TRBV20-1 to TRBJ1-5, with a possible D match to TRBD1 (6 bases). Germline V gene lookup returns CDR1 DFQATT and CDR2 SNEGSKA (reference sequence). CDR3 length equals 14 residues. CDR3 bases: TGCAGTGCTAGGATCCCGAGGGGGAATCAGCCTCAGCATTTT. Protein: CSARIPRGNQPQHF.

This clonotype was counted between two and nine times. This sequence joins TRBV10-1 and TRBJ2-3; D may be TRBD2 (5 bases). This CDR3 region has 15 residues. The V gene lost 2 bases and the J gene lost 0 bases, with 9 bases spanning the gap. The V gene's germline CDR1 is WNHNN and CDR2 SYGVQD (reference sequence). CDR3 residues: CASSEEGFSTDTQYF. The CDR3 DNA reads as TGCGCCAGCAGTGAGGAGGGATTTAGCACAGATACGCAGTATTTT.

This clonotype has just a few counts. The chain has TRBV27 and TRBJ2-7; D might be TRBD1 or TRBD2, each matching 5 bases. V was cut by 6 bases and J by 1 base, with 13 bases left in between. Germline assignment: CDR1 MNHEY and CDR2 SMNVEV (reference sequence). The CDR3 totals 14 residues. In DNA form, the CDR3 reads TGTGCCAGCAGCAAACGGGGCCAATCCTACGAGCAGTACTTC. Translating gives CASSKRGQSYEQYF.

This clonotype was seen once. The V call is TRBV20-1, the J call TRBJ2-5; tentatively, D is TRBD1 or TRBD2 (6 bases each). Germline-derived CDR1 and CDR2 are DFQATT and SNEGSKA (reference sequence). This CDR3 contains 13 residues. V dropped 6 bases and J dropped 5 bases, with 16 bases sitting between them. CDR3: CSALEGVRETQYF. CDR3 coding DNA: TGCAGTGCCCTGGAGGGGGTCCGCGAGACCCAGTACTTC.

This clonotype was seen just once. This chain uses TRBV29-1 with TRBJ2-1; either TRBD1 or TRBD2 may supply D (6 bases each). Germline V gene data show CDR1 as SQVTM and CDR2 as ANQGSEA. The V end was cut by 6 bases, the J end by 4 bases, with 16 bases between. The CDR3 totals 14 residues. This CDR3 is CSVGGRPQYNEQFF. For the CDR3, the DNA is TGCAGCGTGGGGGGCAGGCCCCAATACAATGAGCAGTTCTTC.

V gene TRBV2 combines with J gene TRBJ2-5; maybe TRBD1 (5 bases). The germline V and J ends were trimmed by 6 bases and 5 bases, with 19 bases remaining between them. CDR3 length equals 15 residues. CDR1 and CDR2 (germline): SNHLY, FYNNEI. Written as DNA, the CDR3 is TGTGCCAGCAGCGTGGCCCAGGGTGGATGGGAGACCCAGTACTTC. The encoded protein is CASSVAQGGWETQYF.